Listed below are T cell receptor beta chains from one sample, sequenced in a study of T cells in Graves' hyperthyroidism and ophthalmopathy. A single record per CDR3 protein comes from TCRdb applying MiXCR to the multiplex PCR reads. The sample contains 200,000 to 250,000 distinct CDR3 sequences, 15% to 20% of which appear only once. The sample consisted of blood. Every receptor here comes from a man aged 35 to 55 with Graves' hyperthyroidism. Both conserved end residues are part of each CDR3. The D gene is left open where the match is weak. Part of the rows lack a size; the others show once, few, many or a class for expanded clones.

j_call clone_size d_call v_call cdr3_aa cdr3_nt
TRBJ1-5 . . TRBV18 CASSPSTPDQPQHF TGTGCCAGCTCACCATCCACACCCGACCAGCCCCAGCATTTT
TRBJ1-1 many TRBD1 TRBV28 CASSQQGQEAFF TGTGCCAGCAGCCAACAGGGACAGGAAGCTTTCTTT
TRBJ2-2 few . TRBV18 CASSLQGSEAGELFF TGTGCCAGCTCACTACAGGGTTCTGAGGCCGGGGAGCTGTTTTTT
TRBJ2-1 few . TRBV5-1 CASSLVGVDEQFF TGCGCCAGCAGCTTGGTCGGGGTCGATGAGCAGTTCTTC
TRBJ2-7 . . TRBV5-8 CASTLSSSSEQYF TGTGCCAGCACCCTGTCTTCTTCCTCAGAGCAGTACTTC
TRBJ1-2 . . TRBV7-8 CASTPGQANYGYTF TGTGCCAGCACCCCCGGGCAGGCTAACTATGGCTACACCTTC
TRBJ1-5 many TRBD1 TRBV3-1 CASSQDPDRGRWPQHF TGTGCCAGCAGCCAAGATCCGGACAGGGGGCGTTGGCCCCAGCATTTT
TRBJ1-1 many TRBD1 TRBV30 CAFRRTGRAFF TGTGCCTTTAGGCGGACAGGTCGAGCTTTCTTT
TRBJ2-5 many . TRBV7-9 CASSRREQSQETQYF TGTGCCAGCAGCAGGAGGGAACAGAGCCAAGAGACCCAGTACTTC
TRBJ2-1 . . TRBV20-1 CSASEEPAGINNEQFF TGCAGTGCTAGTGAGGAACCGGCAGGAATCAACAATGAGCAGTTCTTC
TRBJ2-1 many TRBD2 TRBV30 CAWSRGEGSYNEQFF TGTGCCTGGAGCCGGGGGGAGGGCTCCTACAATGAGCAGTTCTTC
TRBJ1-4 many . TRBV20-1 CSARDLQSQANEKLFF TGCAGTGCTAGAGATCTTCAGAGTCAGGCGAATGAAAAACTGTTTTTT
TRBJ1-5 few . TRBV20-1 CSASRDYQPQHF TGCAGTGCTAGCCGGGACTATCAGCCCCAGCATTTT
TRBJ2-7 . . TRBV3-1 CASSQSQNYRNEQYF TGTGCCAGCAGCCAATCACAGAACTACAGAAACGAGCAGTACTTC
TRBJ1-1 many . TRBV20-1 CSALRGSRNTEAFF TGCAGTGCGCTAAGGGGCTCTCGGAACACTGAAGCTTTCTTT
TRBJ1-3 many . TRBV20-1 CSASEARSGNTIYF TGCAGTGCTAGTGAGGCCCGCTCTGGAAACACCATATATTTT
TRBJ1-2 many . TRBV28 CASSLNAGYGYTF TGTGCCAGCAGTTTAAATGCTGGGTACGGCTACACCTTC
TRBJ2-2 many TRBD1 TRBV18 CASSPDRAAGELFF TGTGCCAGCTCACCAGACAGGGCGGCCGGGGAGCTGTTTTTT
TRBJ2-5 many TRBD2 TRBV5-5 CASNSAGLAGMTQETQYF TGTGCCAGCAACTCCGCGGGACTAGCGGGGATGACCCAAGAGACCCAGTACTTC
TRBJ1-4 many TRBD1 TRBV9 CASSALDRANEKLFF TGTGCCAGCAGCGCCTTGGACAGGGCTAATGAAAAACTGTTTTTT
TRBJ2-1 few . TRBV10-3 CAITGVEDNEQFF TGTGCCATCACGGGCGTTGAGGACAATGAGCAGTTCTTC
TRBJ2-1 few . TRBV20-1 CSASNTYNEQFF TGCAGTGCTAGTAATACTTACAATGAGCAGTTCTTC
TRBJ2-2 few TRBD1 TRBV4-3 CASSQDFPRGLETGELFF TGCGCCAGCAGCCAAGATTTTCCCAGGGGGCTTGAAACCGGGGAGCTGTTTTTT
TRBJ1-2 many . TRBV7-6 CASSPGSLGGYTF TGTGCCAGCAGCCCAGGATCCCTTGGGGGCTACACCTTC
TRBJ2-1 many TRBD2 TRBV5-1 CASSLGSRGGPVDEQFF TGCGCCAGCAGCTTGGGGTCCCGGGGGGGCCCCGTCGATGAGCAGTTCTTC
TRBJ2-1 many TRBD1 TRBV6-1 CASRTETGLQFF TGTGCCAGCAGGACGGAGACAGGGCTCCAGTTCTTC
TRBJ2-2 few TRBD1 TRBV6-4 CASSDGTGHTGELFF TGTGCCAGCAGTGACGGGACAGGGCACACCGGGGAGCTGTTTTTT
TRBJ2-7 few TRBD2 TRBV20-1 CSARDRAGGLEQYF TGCAGTGCTAGAGATAGGGCGGGGGGGCTCGAGCAGTACTTC